This T cell receptor (beta chain) is from a study of T cell repertoires in ileal Crohn's disease. The method was immunoSEQ multiplex PCR; TCRdb's version includes in-frame clones alone and lacks a portion of them. The table records several thousand clones, around 80% of them present only once. The time point denotes: proximal margin of the surgical specimen (macroscopically non-inflamed). Germline CDR1 is WNHNN and CDR2 is SYGVQD (reference sequence). V dropped 2 bases and J dropped 0 bases, with 11 bases sitting between them. The CDR3 is 16 residues long. The chain carries TRBV10-1 and TRBJ2-1; D is perhaps TRBD2 (6 bases). Material for sequencing was ileal tissue. The TCR sequence derives from an adult with Crohn's disease. The CDR3 loop is CASSETSPDSYNEQFF. The DNA of the CDR3 is TGCGCCAGCAGTGAGACTAGCCCTGACTCCTACAATGAGCAGTTCTTC.